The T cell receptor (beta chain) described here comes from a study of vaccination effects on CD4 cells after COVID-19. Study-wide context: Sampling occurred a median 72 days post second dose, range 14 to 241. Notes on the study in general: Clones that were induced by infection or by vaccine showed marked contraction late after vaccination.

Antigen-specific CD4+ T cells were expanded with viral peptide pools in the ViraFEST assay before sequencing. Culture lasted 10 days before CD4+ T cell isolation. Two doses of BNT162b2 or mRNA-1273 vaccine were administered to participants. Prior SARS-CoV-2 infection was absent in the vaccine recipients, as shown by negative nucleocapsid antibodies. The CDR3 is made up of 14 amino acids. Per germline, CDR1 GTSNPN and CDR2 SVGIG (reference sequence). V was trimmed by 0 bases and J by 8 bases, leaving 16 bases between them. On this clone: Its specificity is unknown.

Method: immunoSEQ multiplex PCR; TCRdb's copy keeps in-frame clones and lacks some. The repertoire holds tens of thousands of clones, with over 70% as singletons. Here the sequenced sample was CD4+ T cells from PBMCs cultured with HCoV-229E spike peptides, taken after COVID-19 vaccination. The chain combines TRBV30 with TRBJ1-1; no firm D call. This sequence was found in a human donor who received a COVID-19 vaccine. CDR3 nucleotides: TGTGCCTGGAGTGTACGTTCCGGTCTGGTCGAAGCTTTCTTT. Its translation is CAWSVRSGLVEAFF.